This TCR beta chain originates from a study of response to subunit inactivated influenza vaccine. Study-wide results and limits: There was a suggestion from the authors that each seasonal influenza vaccination recruits few new T cells.

This clonotype was counted between two and nine times. Antigen unknown. Germline lookup yields CDR1 MDHEN and CDR2 SYDVKM. The CDR3 totals 18 residues. V gave up 1 base and J gave up 4 bases; unmatched junction bases: 7. MiXCR, applied by TCRdb to the RT-PCR reads, yields one record per CDR3 protein. The sample gives 710,000 or so distinct CDR3 sequences, around 14% of which show up once; around a tenth is in the top ten. Sequences were derived from PBMCs from blood, sampled approximately 13 days after vaccination. This sequence was found in a man aged 50 or older who received an inactivated influenza vaccine. The genes are TRBV28 and TRBJ2-1; 13 bases align to TRBD2. The DNA of the CDR3 is TGTGCCAGCAGTTTATCTGGACTAGCGGGGGCCGTTTACAATGAGCAGTTCTTC. The encoded protein is CASSLSGLAGAVYNEQFF.